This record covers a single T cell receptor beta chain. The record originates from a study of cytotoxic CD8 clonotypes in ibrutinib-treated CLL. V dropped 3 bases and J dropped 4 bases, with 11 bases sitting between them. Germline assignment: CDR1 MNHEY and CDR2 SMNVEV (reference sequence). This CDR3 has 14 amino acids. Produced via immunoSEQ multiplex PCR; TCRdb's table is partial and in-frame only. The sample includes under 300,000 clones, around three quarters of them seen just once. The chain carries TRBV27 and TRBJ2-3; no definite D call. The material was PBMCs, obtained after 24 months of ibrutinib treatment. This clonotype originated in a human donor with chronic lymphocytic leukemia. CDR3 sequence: CASSLFSGSDTQYF. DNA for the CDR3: TGTGCCAGCAGTTTGTTCTCGGGTTCAGATACGCAGTATTTT.